This T cell receptor (beta chain) comes out of a study of blood T cell repertoires in COVID-19 (dated by TCRdb to the early 2020s). As for the study more broadly: The collaborator samples originated in the United States, Italy and Spain and spanned the acute and convalescent phases of COVID-19. Subjects who had been exposed to COVID-19, were actively infected with it, or had recovered from it provided the deeply sampled blood TCRbeta repertoires that made up the dataset. Samples came from the ongoing ImmuneRACE study (first 160 participants) plus 1,254 subjects from 6 global collaborators. The prospective study material was composed of cDNA or gDNA derived from T cells, B-cell-depleted T cells, or PBMCs. The repertoires were released in a freely available public database intended as a resource for research on the immune response to SARS-CoV-2. A de-identified subject ID, COVID-19 status, age in years and sex were almost always included in the sample metadata. HLA class I and class II types, where available, came from metadata supplied by the sample provider rather than from assay-based typing.

The table lists this clone with a few counts. What antigen it recognizes has not been identified. No much larger clonotype is one base removed from it; base qualities were not supplied. The collaborating institutions used their own protocols to collect whole blood in K2EDTA tubes. For TCRbeta analysis, collaborators shipped samples in one of three forms: frozen whole blood, isolated PBMCs, or DNA extracted from either of those sample types. What the research found in general, with its limitations: Clinical and demographic metadata were provided uncurated, with the amount varying by source and participant.

TCRbeta CDR3 regions were amplified from genomic DNA by means of the immunoSEQ Assay, a bias-controlled multiplex PCR. In the original analysis: The number of nucleated cells in each sample was estimated from the amplification of reference gene primers within the assay. To quantify the absolute abundance of each unique TCRbeta CDR3 rearrangement, sequence reads were collapsed and filtered. For each sample, productive Simpson clonality was calculated as the square root of Simpson's diversity index over productive rearrangements. This is the immuneACCESS table as TCRdb keeps it, with only in-frame sequences that have V and J called. A part of the clones is gone; compared with another copy, unresolved V genes explain less than half, and the rest is unexplained. V, J and clone size are taken as reported in that table, and D and trimming were inferred from the DNA itself. The sample table contains 140,000 to 150,000 clones; only one count was recorded for around 80% of them. The ten largest clones add up to about 15% of the sample.

CDR1 MGHRA and CDR2 YSYEKL were looked up in the germline V gene. The junction carries 11 bases between V and J, which are trimmed by 1 base and 8 bases respectively. Reading from cysteine to phenylalanine, the CDR3 counts 14 amino acids. Only the CDR3 DNA is retained, 42 bases long and in frame from the first base. The V and J genes are TRBV4-1 and TRBJ1-4; perhaps TRBD1 is the D gene, with 5 bases matching. The source is a man aged 45-60 years with acute or convalescent COVID-19. Specimen: peripheral blood. The nucleotides are TGCGCCAGCAGCCAAGGGGGGGGAGGAGAAAAACTGTTTTTT. It translates to CASSQGGGGEKLFF.